This entry lists 22 T cell receptor beta chains sequenced from one sample in a study of blood T cell repertoires in COVID-19. TCRdb keeps only in-frame clones here, not all; method: immunoSEQ multiplex PCR. The sample holds about 100,000 clones, 70% to 90% seen once. Sequencing was carried out using peripheral blood. Every receptor here comes from a woman between 55 and 75 years old in a cohort sampled during active or convalescent COVID-19.

The chain combines TRBV3-1 (or the pseudogene TRBV3-2) with TRBJ1-4; tentatively, D is TRBD1 (6 bases). The CDR3 spans 15 residues. Trimming stripped 5 bases from V and 3 bases from J, with 13 bases between. The germline CDR1 and CDR2 sequences are LGHDT and YNNKEL (reference sequence). The CDR3 loop is CASSSQGGPNEKLFF. The CDR3 DNA follows: TGTGCCAGCAGCTCTCAAGGGGGACCTAATGAAAAACTGTTTTTT.

The genes are TRBV2 and TRBJ2-2; D remains ambiguous. V was clipped by 5 bases and J by 0 bases, with 7 bases between them. Germline CDR1 is SNHLY and CDR2 is FYNNEI. The CDR3 is made up of 14 amino acids. The CDR3 sequence: CASSINPNTGELFF. The CDR3 DNA reads as TGTGCCAGCAGTATAAATCCGAACACCGGGGAGCTGTTTTTT.

This chain links TRBV27 with TRBJ1-3, with a weak D call TRBD1 (5 bases). V was pared by 3 bases and J by 2 bases, with 14 bases between. This CDR3 spans 16 amino acids. Germline CDR1 reads MNHEY; CDR2 reads SMNVEV (reference sequence). CDR3 DNA: TGTGCCAGCAGTTTCGGACCCCCCAGGGCTGGAAACACCATATATTTT. It yields the protein CASSFGPPRAGNTIYF.

The CDR3 DNA reads TGTGCCATCAGTGAGGGGACAGGGGCTGGCACCGGGGAGCTGTTTTTT. Protein: CAISEGTGAGTGELFF. The chain carries TRBV10-3 and TRBJ2-2, with 10 nucleotides matching TRBD1. The CDR3 sequence is 16 residues long. Germline loops: CDR1 ENHRY, CDR2 SYGVKD. Trimming removed 2 bases from V and 4 bases from J; junction bases left unmatched: 4.

The chain is built from TRBV19 and TRBJ1-1, with 8 bases identical to TRBD1. There are 15 residues in the CDR3. The trim removed 2 bases at V and 0 bases at J, leaving 2 bases unmatched. Germline V CDR1 and CDR2: LNHDA, SQIVND (reference sequence). CDR3 protein: CASSIPGGLNTEAFF. CDR3 coding DNA: TGTGCCAGTAGTATACCAGGGGGCCTGAACACTGAAGCTTTCTTT.

This rearrangement joins TRBV7-2 to TRBJ1-1, with 7 bases identical to TRBD1. V gave up 8 bases and J gave up 3 bases; unmatched junction bases: 6. CDR3 length: 13 amino acids. Germline V gives CDR1 SGHTA, CDR2 FQGNSA. The CDR3 coding sequence is TGTGCCAGCTTCTCTACAGGGGACACTGAAGCTTTCTTT. Its protein is CASFSTGDTEAFF.

The J gene is TRBJ1-6, the V gene TRBV2; tentative D call: TRBD1 (6 bases). The germline V gene encodes CDR1 SNHLY and CDR2 FYNNEI. The CDR3 runs to 13 residues. The ends were cut back, 11 bases at V and 7 bases at J, with 15 bases in the middle. The DNA for the CDR3 is TGTGCCTCCCAGACAGGTCCCAATTCACCCCTCCACTTT. Amino acid sequence: CASQTGPNSPLHF.

The V and J genes are TRBV19 and TRBJ2-5, with TRBD1 matching over 7 bases. Trimming cost V 6 bases and J 5 bases; bases outside gene matches: 12. The CDR3 covers 15 residues. Per germline, CDR1 LNHDA and CDR2 SQIVND (reference sequence). CDR3 residues: CASSRDGTVRETQYF. For the CDR3, the DNA is TGTGCCAGTAGCCGGGATGGGACAGTCAGGGAGACCCAGTACTTC.

The chain employs TRBV7-6 and TRBJ1-1; D might be TRBD1 (5 bases). Germline values: CDR1 SGHVS, CDR2 FNYEAQ. The CDR3 runs 15 residues. V lost 4 bases to trimming and J lost 4 bases, with 16 bases between them. The DNA of the CDR3 is TGTGCCAGCAGCTCGGGGGGAGGTTGGGCCACTGAAGCTTTCTTT. It yields the protein CASSSGGGWATEAFF.

V usage is TRBV7-8 and J usage is TRBJ2-7, with 7 nucleotides matching TRBD1. Germline CDR1 SGHVS, CDR2 FQNEAQ. Trimming at V came to 1 base and at J to 0 bases, leaving 3 bases not matched to a gene. The CDR3 is 15 amino acids. CDR3 residues: CASSLGQGISYEQYF. DNA of the CDR3: TGTGCCAGCAGCTTAGGACAGGGAATCTCCTACGAGCAGTACTTC.

The chain combines TRBV2 with TRBJ2-7; D is perhaps TRBD1 (5 bases). The CDR3 consists of 14 residues. Germline V gene lookup returns CDR1 SNHLY and CDR2 FYNNEI. V was cut by 8 bases and J by 0 bases, with 14 bases left in between. The CDR3, as DNA: TGTGCCAGCTATCCAGGGCTTTTCTCCTACGAGCAGTACTTC. Its translation: CASYPGLFSYEQYF.

The chain carries TRBV10-2 and TRBJ1-1, with TRBD1 matching over 7 bases. V was clipped by 6 bases and J by 8 bases; unmatched bases: 12. The CDR3 runs to 14 residues. Germline assignment: CDR1 WSHSY and CDR2 SAAADI. The CDR3 region is CASRSYNRGEEAFF. The CDR3 nucleotides read TGCGCCAGCAGATCTTATAACAGGGGCGAGGAAGCTTTCTTT.

The chain is built from TRBV7-6 and TRBJ2-7; TRBD2 matches at 10 bases. J gave up 0 bases and V 4 bases, and 9 bases lay outside the gene matches. CDR3 size: 17 residues. From germline, CDR1 is SGHVS and CDR2 FNYEAQ. DNA of the CDR3: TGTGCCAGCAGCTCACGTGGACTAGCGGTCAGCTCCTACGAGCAGTACTTC. Translating it yields CASSSRGLAVSSYEQYF.

The chain joins TRBV5-5 to TRBJ1-4, with D possibly being TRBD1 (6 bases). Trimming removed 0 bases from V and 8 bases from J, with 14 bases in between. This CDR3 is 15 amino acids long. Germline V gene lookup returns CDR1 SGHKS and CDR2 YYEKEE (reference sequence). The CDR3 nucleotides read TGTGCCAGCAGCTTGGGCGGGGGCTTTGAGGAAAAACTGTTTTTT. It is translated as CASSLGGGFEEKLFF.

The V call is TRBV4-1, the J call TRBJ2-3; TRBD2 is a possible D gene (6 bases). The germline V gene encodes CDR1 MGHRA and CDR2 YSYEKL. The CDR3 is 14 amino acids. V lost 0 bases and J lost 4, with 8 bases in between. CDR3 region: CASSQDRGSDTQYF. Here the CDR3 DNA reads TGCGCCAGCAGCCAAGATCGGGGGTCAGATACGCAGTATTTT.

This CDR3 reads CASSYWTGSYEQYF. CDR3 bases: TGTGCCAGCAGTTACTGGACAGGATCCTACGAGCAGTACTTC. The V and J genes are TRBV6-2 or TRBV6-3 and TRBJ2-7; TRBD1 aligns across 7 bases. Germline trimming cut 1 base from V and 1 base from J; bases unmatched to any gene: 1. The CDR3 totals 14 residues. CDR1 and CDR2 from the germline V gene are MNHEY and SVGEGT.

The table lists this clone with a few counts. The chain carries TRBV4-1 and TRBJ2-2; 10 bases fit TRBD2. Unmatched junction bases numbered 5, after V lost 0 bases and J lost 4 bases. The length of the CDR3 is 17 residues. Germline V gene data show CDR1 as MGHRA and CDR2 as YSYEKL. The CDR3 sequence is CASSQDRIAGGTGELFF. As DNA, the CDR3 is TGCGCCAGCAGCCAAGATCGAATAGCGGGGGGCACCGGGGAGCTGTTTTTT.

The rearrangement joins TRBV11-1 to TRBJ2-2; the D is unclear. The CDR3 contains 16 residues. Germline lookup yields CDR1 SGHAT and CDR2 FQDESV (reference sequence). Trimming took off 1 base at V and 5 bases at J, with 14 bases between the two ends. The CDR3 DNA is TGTGCCAGCAGCTTAGTACCAGGCTCTGGGACCGGGGAGCTGTTTTTT. It specifies CASSLVPGSGTGELFF.

As for this clone: Within the sample, other DNA sequences also encode this same CDR3. The chain is built from TRBV7-9 and TRBJ1-3; D call uncertain. V was clipped by 5 bases and J by 1 base, with 9 bases between them. Per germline, CDR1 SEHNR and CDR2 FQNEAQ (reference sequence). CDR3 length equals 14 residues. For the CDR3, the DNA is TGTGCCAGCAGCCCACGGAGGTCTGGAAACACCATATATTTT. Its translation: CASSPRRSGNTIYF.

The chain recombines TRBV5-1 with TRBJ2-7; no clear D. Germline loops: CDR1 SGHRS, CDR2 YFSETQ. The CDR3 is 14 residues long. Trimming shortened V by 4 bases and J by 5 bases, and 16 bases separated the two germline ends. The CDR3 is CASSANPTRHEQYF. The DNA for the CDR3 is TGCGCCAGCAGCGCCAACCCGACACGGCACGAGCAGTACTTC.

V is TRBV3-1 (or the pseudogene TRBV3-2) and J is TRBJ2-2; TRBD1 matches 9 bases. J was trimmed by 5 bases and V by 3 bases; bases with no gene match: 7. Germline V gene sequence: CDR1 LGHDT, CDR2 YNNKEL (reference sequence). CDR3 size: 16 residues. CDR3 residues: CASSQKTGTGTGELFF. The CDR3 coding sequence is TGTGCCAGCAGCCAGAAAACCGGGACAGGGACCGGGGAGCTGTTTTTT.

The chain links TRBV5-1 to TRBJ2-7; TRBD2 is a possible D gene (6 bases). Deletions cut 0 bases from V and 1 base from J, with 8 bases between. The germline V gene has CDR1 SGHRS and CDR2 YFSETQ. The CDR3 has 14 residues. CDR3 protein: CASSLELASYEQYF. CDR3 in DNA: TGCGCCAGCAGCTTGGAGCTAGCGTCCTACGAGCAGTACTTC.